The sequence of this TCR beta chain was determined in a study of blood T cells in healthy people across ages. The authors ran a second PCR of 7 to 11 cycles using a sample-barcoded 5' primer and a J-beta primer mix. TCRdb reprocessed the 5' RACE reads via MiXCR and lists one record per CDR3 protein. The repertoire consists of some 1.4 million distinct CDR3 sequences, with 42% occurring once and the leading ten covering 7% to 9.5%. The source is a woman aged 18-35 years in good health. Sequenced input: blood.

In DNA, the CDR3 is TGTGCCATCAATGACAGGACAGGGGACAATGAGCAGTTCTTC. It is translated as CAINDRTGDNEQFF. The gene calls are TRBV10-3 and TRBJ2-1; 9 bases map to TRBD1. V was pared by 7 bases and J by 5 bases, with 6 bases of the junction left unmatched. CDR3 length: 14 residues. Germline V gene lookup returns CDR1 ENHRY and CDR2 SYGVKD.